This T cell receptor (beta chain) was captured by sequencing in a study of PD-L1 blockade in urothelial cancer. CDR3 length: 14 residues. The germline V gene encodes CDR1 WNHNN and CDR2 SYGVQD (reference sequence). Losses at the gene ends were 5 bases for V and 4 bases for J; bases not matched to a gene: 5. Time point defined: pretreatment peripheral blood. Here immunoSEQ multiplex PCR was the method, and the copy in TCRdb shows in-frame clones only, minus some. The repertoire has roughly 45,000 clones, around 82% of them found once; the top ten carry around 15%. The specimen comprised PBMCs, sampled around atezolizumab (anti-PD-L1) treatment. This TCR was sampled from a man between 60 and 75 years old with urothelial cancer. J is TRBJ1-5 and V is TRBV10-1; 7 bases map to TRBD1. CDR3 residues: CASSTGDPNQPQHF. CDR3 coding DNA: TGCGCCAGCAGTACAGGGGACCCTAATCAGCCCCAGCATTTT.